This TCR beta chain was documented in a study of blood T cell repertoires in COVID-19 (dated by TCRdb to 2020 to 2021). Regarding the complete study: The collaborator samples originated in the United States, Italy and Spain and spanned the acute and convalescent phases of COVID-19. The material from the prospective study consisted of cDNA or gDNA derived from T cells, B-cell-depleted T cells, or PBMCs. The dataset comprised deeply sampled blood TCRbeta repertoires from subjects exposed to, actively infected with, or recovered from COVID-19. A freely available public database, intended as a resource for researchers studying the immune response to SARS-CoV-2, is where the repertoires were released. The samples were drawn from the first 160 participants of the ongoing ImmuneRACE study and from about 1,200 subjects provided by 6 global collaborators. Nearly every sample came with metadata listing a de-identified subject ID, COVID-19 status, age in years and sex. HLA class I and class II types, where available, came from metadata supplied by the sample provider rather than from assay-based typing.

Spanning cysteine to phenylalanine, the CDR3 consists of 16 amino acids. The only DNA kept is the CDR3, 48 bases in frame from the first base. Trimming leaves V shorter by 2 bases and J shorter by 8 bases, with the junction holding 10 bases beyond the gene matches. The germline V gene gives CDR1 as SGHTA and CDR2 as FQGNSA. As regards this clone: Its antigen is not yet known. Base qualities are not at hand, and no much larger clone is one base apart.

Paper-wide results and their limitations: How much clinical and demographic metadata was included differed by source and by participant, and the metadata was provided uncurated.

Each collaborating institution followed its own protocols to collect whole blood in K2EDTA tubes. Collaborator samples were shipped for TCRbeta analysis as frozen whole blood, isolated PBMCs, or DNA extracted from either sample type. TCRbeta CDR3 regions were amplified from genomic DNA by means of the immunoSEQ Assay, a bias-controlled multiplex PCR. The published analysis was carried out like this. Within the assay, amplification of reference gene primers was used to estimate how many nucleated cells each sample contained. To quantify the absolute abundance of each unique TCRbeta CDR3 rearrangement, sequence reads were collapsed and filtered. For each sample, productive Simpson clonality was calculated as the square root of Simpson's diversity index across productive rearrangements. Sourced from immuneACCESS, this table was stored by TCRdb with only in-frame sequences that have V and J called. A share of the clones is absent; for the studies checked, an unresolved V gene accounts for under half, and the remainder has no known explanation. For V, J and clone size, that table is used; D and trimming come from the DNA. The sample data list about 26,000 clones, and approximately 72% of these were observed just once. The ten most abundant clones make up more than 7% of the sample.

The chain was built from TRBV7-2 and TRBJ2-2; the junction holds 8 bases that match TRBD1. Sample: peripheral blood. The receptor was isolated from a man between 60 and 75 years old with active or convalescent COVID-19. Here is the DNA: TGTGCCAGCAGCTTACTAGGGCAGGGGGCGCAAGGGGAGCTGTTTTTT. This yields the protein CASSLLGQGAQGELFF.